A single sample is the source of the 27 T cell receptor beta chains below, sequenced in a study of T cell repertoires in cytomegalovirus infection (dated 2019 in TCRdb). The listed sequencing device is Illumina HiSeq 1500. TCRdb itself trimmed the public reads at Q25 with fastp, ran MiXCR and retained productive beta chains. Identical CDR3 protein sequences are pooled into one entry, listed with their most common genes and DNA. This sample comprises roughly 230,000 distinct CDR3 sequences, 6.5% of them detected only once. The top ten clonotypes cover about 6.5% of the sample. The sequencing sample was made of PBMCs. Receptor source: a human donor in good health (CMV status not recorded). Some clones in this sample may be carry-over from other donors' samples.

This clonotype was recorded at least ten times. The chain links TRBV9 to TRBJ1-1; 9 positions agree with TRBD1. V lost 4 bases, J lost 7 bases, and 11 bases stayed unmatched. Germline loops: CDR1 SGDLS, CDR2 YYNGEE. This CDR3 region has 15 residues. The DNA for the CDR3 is TGTGCCAGCAGCTCCCGGACAGGGGCTCGTGATGAAGCTTTCTTT. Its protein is CASSSRTGARDEAFF.

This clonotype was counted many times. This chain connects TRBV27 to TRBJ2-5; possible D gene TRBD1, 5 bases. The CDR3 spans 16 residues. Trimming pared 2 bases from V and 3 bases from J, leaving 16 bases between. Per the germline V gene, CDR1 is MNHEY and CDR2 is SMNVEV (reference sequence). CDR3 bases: TGTGCCAGCAGTTTAAGTCCCCTGCAGGGCGAAGAGACCCAGTACTTC. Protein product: CASSLSPLQGEETQYF.

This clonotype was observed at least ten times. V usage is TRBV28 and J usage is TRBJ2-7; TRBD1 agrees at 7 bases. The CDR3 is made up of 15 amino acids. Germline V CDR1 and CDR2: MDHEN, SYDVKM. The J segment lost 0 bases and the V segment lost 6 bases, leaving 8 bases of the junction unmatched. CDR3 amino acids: CASSQTRDSSYEQYF. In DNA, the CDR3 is TGTGCCAGCAGCCAGACCCGGGACAGCTCCTACGAGCAGTACTTC. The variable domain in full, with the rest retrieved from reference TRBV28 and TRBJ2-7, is DVKVTQSSRYLVKRTGEKVFLECVQDMDHENMFWYRQDPGLGLRLIYFSYDVKMKEKGDIPEGYSVSREKKERFSLILESASTNQTSMYLCASSQTRDSSYEQYFGPGTRLTVT.

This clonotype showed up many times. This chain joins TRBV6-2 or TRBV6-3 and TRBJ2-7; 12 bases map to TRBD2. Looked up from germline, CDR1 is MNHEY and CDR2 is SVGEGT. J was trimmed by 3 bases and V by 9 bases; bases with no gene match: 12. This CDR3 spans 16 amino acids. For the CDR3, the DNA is TGTGCCAGTCAGGGACTAGCGGGTCGTTCCGACTACGAGCAGTACTTC. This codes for CASQGLAGRSDYEQYF.

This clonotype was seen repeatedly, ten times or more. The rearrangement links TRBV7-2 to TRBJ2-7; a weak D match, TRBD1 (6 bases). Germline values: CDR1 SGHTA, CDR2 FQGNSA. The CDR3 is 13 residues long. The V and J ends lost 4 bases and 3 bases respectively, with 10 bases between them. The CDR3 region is CASSSGADYEQYF. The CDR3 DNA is TGTGCCAGCAGCTCAGGGGCGGACTACGAGCAGTACTTC.

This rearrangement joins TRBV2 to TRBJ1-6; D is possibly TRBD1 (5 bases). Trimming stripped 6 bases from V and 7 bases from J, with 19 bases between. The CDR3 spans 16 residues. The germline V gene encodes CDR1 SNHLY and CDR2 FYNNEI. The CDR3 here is CASRAPEGLGNSPLHF. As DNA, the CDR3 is TGTGCCAGCAGGGCGCCGGAGGGACTAGGGAATTCACCCCTCCACTTT.

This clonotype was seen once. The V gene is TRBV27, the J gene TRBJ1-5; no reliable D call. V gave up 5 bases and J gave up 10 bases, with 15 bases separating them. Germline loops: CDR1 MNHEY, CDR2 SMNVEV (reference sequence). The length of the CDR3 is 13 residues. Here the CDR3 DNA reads TGTGCCAGCAGTGCCCTCTCAGTCGCACCCCAGCATTTT. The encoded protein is CASSALSVAPQHF.

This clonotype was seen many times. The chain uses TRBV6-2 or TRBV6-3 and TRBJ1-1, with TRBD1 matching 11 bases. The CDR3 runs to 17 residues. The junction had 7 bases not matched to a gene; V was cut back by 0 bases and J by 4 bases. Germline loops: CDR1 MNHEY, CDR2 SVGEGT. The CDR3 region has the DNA TGTGCCAGCAGTTACTCGACCGGACAGGGGGCGAGCACTGAAGCTTTCTTT. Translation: CASSYSTGQGASTEAFF.

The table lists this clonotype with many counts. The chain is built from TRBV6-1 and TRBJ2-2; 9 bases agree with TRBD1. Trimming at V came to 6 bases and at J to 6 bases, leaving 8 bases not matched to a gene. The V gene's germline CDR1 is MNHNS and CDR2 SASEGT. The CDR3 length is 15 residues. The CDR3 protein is CASRNPGTGPGELFF. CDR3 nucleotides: TGTGCCAGCAGAAACCCCGGGACAGGGCCCGGGGAGCTGTTTTTT.

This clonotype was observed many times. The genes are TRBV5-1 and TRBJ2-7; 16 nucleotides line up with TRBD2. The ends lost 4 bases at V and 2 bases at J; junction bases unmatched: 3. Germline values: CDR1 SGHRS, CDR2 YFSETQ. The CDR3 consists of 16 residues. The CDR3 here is CASSPGTSGGAYEQYF. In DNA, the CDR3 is TGCGCCAGCAGCCCGGGGACTAGCGGGGGGGCCTACGAGCAGTACTTC.

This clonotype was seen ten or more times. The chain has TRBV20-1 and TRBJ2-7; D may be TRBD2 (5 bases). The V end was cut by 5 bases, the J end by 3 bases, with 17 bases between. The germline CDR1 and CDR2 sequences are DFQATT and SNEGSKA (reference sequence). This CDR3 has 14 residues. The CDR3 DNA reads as TGCAGTGCTCCTAATCGGGGAACAGTCTACGAGCAGTACTTC. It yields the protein CSAPNRGTVYEQYF.

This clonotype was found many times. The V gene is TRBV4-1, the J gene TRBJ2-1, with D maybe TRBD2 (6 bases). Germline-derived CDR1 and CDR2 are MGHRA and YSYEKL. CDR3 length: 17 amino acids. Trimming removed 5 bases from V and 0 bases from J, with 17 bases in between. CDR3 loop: CASSVSGSGVSYNEQFF. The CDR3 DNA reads TGCGCCAGCAGCGTCAGTGGTTCGGGAGTCTCCTACAATGAGCAGTTCTTC.

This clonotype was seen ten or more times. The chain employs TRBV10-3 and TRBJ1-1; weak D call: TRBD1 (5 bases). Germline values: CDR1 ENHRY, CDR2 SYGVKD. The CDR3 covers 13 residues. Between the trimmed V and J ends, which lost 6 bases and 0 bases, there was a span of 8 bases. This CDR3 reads CAIRGGLNTEAFF. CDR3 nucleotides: TGTGCCATCAGGGGGGGGTTGAACACTGAAGCTTTCTTT.

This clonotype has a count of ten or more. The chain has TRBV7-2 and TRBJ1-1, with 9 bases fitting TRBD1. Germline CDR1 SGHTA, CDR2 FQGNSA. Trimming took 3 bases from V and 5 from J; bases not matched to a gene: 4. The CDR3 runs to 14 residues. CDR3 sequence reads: CASSFPTGGTEAFF. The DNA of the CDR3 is TGTGCCAGCAGCTTTCCGACAGGGGGAACTGAAGCTTTCTTT.

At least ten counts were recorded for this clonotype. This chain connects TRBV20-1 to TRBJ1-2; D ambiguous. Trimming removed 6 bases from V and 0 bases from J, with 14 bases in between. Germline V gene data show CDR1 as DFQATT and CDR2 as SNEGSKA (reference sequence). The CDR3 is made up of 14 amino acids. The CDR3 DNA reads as TGCAGTGCCACCCCCCCCACCACTAACTATGGCTACACCTTC. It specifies CSATPPTTNYGYTF.

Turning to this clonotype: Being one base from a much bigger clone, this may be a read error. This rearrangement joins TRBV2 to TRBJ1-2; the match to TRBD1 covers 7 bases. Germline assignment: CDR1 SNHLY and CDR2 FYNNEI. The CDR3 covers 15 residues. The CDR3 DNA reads TGTGCCAGCAGGGACAACAGGGGTCTAAACTATGGCTTCACCTTC. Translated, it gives CASRDNRGLNYGFTF.

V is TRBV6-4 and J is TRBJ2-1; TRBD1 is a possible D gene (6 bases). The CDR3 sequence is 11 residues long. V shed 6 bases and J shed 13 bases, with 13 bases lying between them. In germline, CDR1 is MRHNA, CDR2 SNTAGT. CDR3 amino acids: CASRGTGIQFF. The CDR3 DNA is TGTGCCAGCAGGGGTACAGGGATTCAGTTCTTC.

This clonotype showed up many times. The CDR3 region has the DNA TGTGCCAGCAACGGAAACACAGATACGCAGTATTTT. Translated: CASNGNTDTQYF. The V gene is TRBV6-2 or TRBV6-3, the J gene TRBJ2-3; D unclear. The CDR3 sequence is 12 residues long. In germline, CDR1 is MNHEY, CDR2 SVGEGT. The V end was cut by 7 bases, the J end by 2 bases, with 7 bases between.

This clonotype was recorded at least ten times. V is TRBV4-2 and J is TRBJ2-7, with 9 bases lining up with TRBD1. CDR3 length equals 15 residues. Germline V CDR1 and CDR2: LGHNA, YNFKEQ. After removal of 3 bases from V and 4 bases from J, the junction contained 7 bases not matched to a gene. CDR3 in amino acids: CASSQGDRVAYEQYF. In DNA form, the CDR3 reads TGTGCCAGCAGCCAGGGGGACAGGGTGGCATACGAGCAGTACTTC.

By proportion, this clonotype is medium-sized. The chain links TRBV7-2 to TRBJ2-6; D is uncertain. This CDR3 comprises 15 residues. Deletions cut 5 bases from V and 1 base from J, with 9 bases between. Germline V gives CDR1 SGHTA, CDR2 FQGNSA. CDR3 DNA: TGTGCCAGCAGCCGATTCGTATCTGGGGCCAACGTCCTGACTTTC. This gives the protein CASSRFVSGANVLTF.

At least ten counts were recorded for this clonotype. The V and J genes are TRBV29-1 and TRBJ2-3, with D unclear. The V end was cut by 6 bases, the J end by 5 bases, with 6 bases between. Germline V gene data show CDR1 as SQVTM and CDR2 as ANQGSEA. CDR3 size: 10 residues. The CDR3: CSVWGDTQYF. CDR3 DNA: TGCAGCGTGTGGGGAGATACGCAGTATTTT.

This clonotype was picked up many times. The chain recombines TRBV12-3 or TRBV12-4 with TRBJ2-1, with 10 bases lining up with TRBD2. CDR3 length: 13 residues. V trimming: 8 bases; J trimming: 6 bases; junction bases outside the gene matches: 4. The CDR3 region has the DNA TGTGCCAGCCGGGCTAGCGGGGGCAATGAGCAGTTCTTC. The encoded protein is CASRASGGNEQFF.

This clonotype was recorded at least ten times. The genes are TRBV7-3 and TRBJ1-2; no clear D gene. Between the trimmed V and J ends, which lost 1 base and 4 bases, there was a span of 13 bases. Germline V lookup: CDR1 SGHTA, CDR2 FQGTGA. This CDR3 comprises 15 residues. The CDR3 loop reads CASSLKGSGIYGYTF. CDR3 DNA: TGTGCCAGCAGCTTAAAGGGATCGGGGATCTATGGCTACACCTTC.

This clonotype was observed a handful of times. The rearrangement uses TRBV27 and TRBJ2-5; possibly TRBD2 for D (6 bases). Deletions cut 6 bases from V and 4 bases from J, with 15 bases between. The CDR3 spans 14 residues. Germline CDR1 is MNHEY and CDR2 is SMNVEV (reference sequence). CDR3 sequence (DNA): TGTGCCAGCAGCCCCCAGGAGGGTGGAGAGACCCAGTACTTC. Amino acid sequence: CASSPQEGGETQYF.

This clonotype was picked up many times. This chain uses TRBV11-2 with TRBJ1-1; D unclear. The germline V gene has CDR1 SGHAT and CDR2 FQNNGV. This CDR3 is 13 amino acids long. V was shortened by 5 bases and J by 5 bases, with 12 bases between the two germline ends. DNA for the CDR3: TGTGCCAGCAGCCTACACTTGCGGACTGAAGCTTTCTTT. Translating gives CASSLHLRTEAFF.

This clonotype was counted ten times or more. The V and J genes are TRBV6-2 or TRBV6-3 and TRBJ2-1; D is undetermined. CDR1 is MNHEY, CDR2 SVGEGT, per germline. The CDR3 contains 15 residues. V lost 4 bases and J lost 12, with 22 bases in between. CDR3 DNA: TGTGCCAGCAGTTCCTTCACTCCCGGTACCACCCCGCAGTTCTTC. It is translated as CASSSFTPGTTPQFF.

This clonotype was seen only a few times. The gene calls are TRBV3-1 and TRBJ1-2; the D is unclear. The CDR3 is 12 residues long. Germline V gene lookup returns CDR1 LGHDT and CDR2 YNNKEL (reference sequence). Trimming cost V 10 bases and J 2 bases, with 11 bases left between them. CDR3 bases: TGTGCCACTCTAAAAGGGAACTATGGCTACACCTTC. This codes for CATLKGNYGYTF.